This T cell receptor beta chain was recorded in a study of CD8 T cells in ankylosing spondylitis. General study results and limits: The authors found the disease-linked clones to be CD8+ and relatively rare in peripheral blood. Matched ankylosing spondylitis synovial fluid reportedly showed significant enrichment of disease-linked clones.

This clonotype was seen at least ten times. The antigen remains unidentified. Library preparation for TCR beta used quantitative 5'-RACE with molecular barcodes. Via MiXCR, TCRdb re-called the 5' RACE reads, giving one row per CDR3 protein. The data show fewer than 350,000 distinct CDR3 sequences, around 10% seen once. The receptor was derived from a female donor with ankylosing spondylitis or in good health (not recorded which). Material for sequencing was blood, either unsorted or a sorted T cell fraction (not recorded which).

This CDR3 reads CAWSVQQGTWNSPLHF. The CDR3 DNA reads as TGTGCCTGGAGTGTACAACAGGGGACGTGGAATTCACCCCTCCACTTT. The chain couples TRBV30 to TRBJ1-6, with 7 nucleotides matching TRBD1. This CDR3 has 16 residues. Germline loops: CDR1 GTSNPN, CDR2 SVGIG (reference sequence). V lost 0 bases and J lost 7; bases outside the gene matches: 9.